This T cell receptor (beta chain) was obtained from a study of identical twins. The donors were all healthy and Caucasian. The authors used template switching to add a universal primer site and gave cDNA unique molecular identifiers. TCRdb re-called the 5' RACE reads through MiXCR, storing one row per CDR3 protein. The sample lists nearly 650,000 distinct CDR3 sequences, under 8.5% occurring once. Worth noting for this clonotype: Its antigen remains unknown.

Study-wide results and limits: In beta out-of-frame sequences, the excess sharing between twins was weaker.

The germline V gene has CDR1 DFQATT and CDR2 SNEGSKA (reference sequence). The CDR3 covers 13 residues. Trimming shortened V by 0 bases and J by 2 bases, and 2 bases separated the two germline ends. These data were also reused for a study on yellow fever vaccine responses in identical twins.

The chain carries TRBV20-1 and TRBJ1-6; D is unresolved. The sequence derives from a woman under 30 in good health. The sample taken for sequencing was PBMCs. CDR3 sequence: CSARDPYNSPLHF. Written as DNA, the CDR3 is TGCAGTGCTAGAGATCCCTATAATTCACCCCTCCACTTT.